A single sample gave rise to the 3 T cell receptor beta chains below, sequenced in a study of human T cells and chemical hapten exposure. TCRdb passed the RACE reads through MiXCR, listing each CDR3 protein once. The sample has roughly 120,000 distinct CDR3 sequences, roughly 13% seen once. As for time point: patch test 1, 2 weeks after DPC sensitization. Treatment in this sample: therapeutic diphenylcyclopropenone sensitization with weekly scalp DPC. The sample here was whole blood, taken in connection with sensitization to the hapten diphenylcyclopropenone (DPC). Receptors originate from a man in his late teens or twenties with alopecia areata. Some clones in this sample may be carry-over from other donors' samples.

The rearrangement joins TRBV20-1 to TRBJ1-1, with D hard to call. This CDR3 is 12 amino acids long. V lost 2 bases and J lost 11, with 15 bases in between. Germline-derived CDR1 and CDR2 are DFQATT and SNEGSKA (reference sequence). The CDR3 bases are TGCAGTGCTAGAAATCCAGCGTGGAGCGCTTTCTTT. Protein: CSARNPAWSAFF.

This clonotype was recorded a few times. V gene TRBV6-2 or TRBV6-3 combines with J gene TRBJ2-1; D might be TRBD1 or TRBD2, each matching 7 bases. This CDR3 has 18 amino acids. Germline loops: CDR1 MNHEY, CDR2 SVGEGT. Deletions cut 1 base from V and 4 bases from J, with 20 bases between. The CDR3 sequence is CASSYYGGTDNFYNEQFF. As DNA, the CDR3 is TGTGCCAGCAGTTACTACGGGGGGACAGACAACTTTTACAATGAGCAGTTCTTC.

The chain links TRBV7-9 to TRBJ2-3, with a weak D call TRBD2 (5 bases). The V end lost 8 bases, the J end lost 3 bases, and 6 bases lay between the germline ends. Germline-derived CDR1 and CDR2 are SEHNR and FQNEAQ (reference sequence). The CDR3 length is 11 residues. The CDR3: CASRLTDTQYF. The CDR3 nucleotides read TGTGCCAGCCGACTAACAGATACGCAGTATTTT.